This T cell receptor beta chain originates from a study of OX40 agonist ivuxolimab in advanced cancers. Study as a whole: At 0.01 to 10 mg/kg, ivuxolimab was administered intravenously to patients every 2 weeks. Of mixed ages from about 23 to 79 and averaging roughly 66 years, the group was about 86% male. Prior anti-PD-1, anti-PD-L1 or anti-CTLA-4 therapy did not bar entry, and about 40% had some.

CDR1 is SGHNT and CDR2 is YYREEE in the germline V gene (reference sequence). V shed 1 base and J 3 bases; nucleotides not matched to a gene: 0. This CDR3 is built from 15 residues. On cycle 4 day 1 and cycle 7 day 1, as well as at baseline, blood was sampled. Measured with immunoSEQ multiplex PCR; TCRdb has only the in-frame clones, and not every one. The sample consists of roughly 60,000 clones, roughly 86% of them appearing once. Specimen: CD4+ or CD8+ T cells sorted from blood, collected in a trial of the OX40 agonist ivuxolimab. This sequence originates from an adult with an advanced solid tumor such as melanoma, head and neck, liver or kidney cancer. The chain employs TRBV5-4 and TRBJ2-5; 13 bases line up with TRBD2. CDR3 loop: CASSLTSGGEETQYF. The DNA of the CDR3 is TGTGCCAGCAGCTTGACTAGCGGGGGGGAAGAGACCCAGTACTTC.